A single sample is the source of the 27 T cell receptor beta chains below, sequenced in a study of cytotoxic CD8 clonotypes in ibrutinib-treated CLL. The protocol was immunoSEQ multiplex PCR, while the TCRdb copy is restricted to in-frame clones and leaves out a portion. The table shows approximately 330,000 clones, with around four fifths occurring only once. The sequences come from PBMCs, collected before ibrutinib treatment. These receptors came from a human donor with chronic lymphocytic leukemia.

V usage is TRBV19 and J usage is TRBJ2-1, with D possibly TRBD1 on 6 matching bases. This CDR3 has 14 amino acids. V was clipped by 6 bases and J by 3 bases, with 12 bases between them. In germline, CDR1 is LNHDA, CDR2 SQIVND (reference sequence). The CDR3 sequence is CASRPQGFYNEQFF. The CDR3 bases are TGTGCCAGTAGGCCGCAGGGGTTCTACAATGAGCAGTTCTTC.

The CDR3 sequence: CASSQESGTAYEQYF. The CDR3, as DNA: TGCGCCAGCAGCCAAGAAAGCGGGACAGCCTACGAGCAGTACTTC. The chain employs TRBV4-1 and TRBJ2-7; D may be TRBD1 or TRBD2 (7 bases each). Germline V lookup: CDR1 MGHRA, CDR2 YSYEKL. With 0 bases removed from V and 2 bases from J, the gap between germline ends came to 11 bases. This CDR3 has 15 amino acids.

J is TRBJ2-7 and V is TRBV27, with no clear D. Germline V gene data show CDR1 as MNHEY and CDR2 as SMNVEV (reference sequence). CDR3 size: 14 residues. Deletions cut 1 base from V and 5 bases from J, with 12 bases between. CDR3 in amino acids: CASSLFSASHEQYF. The CDR3 DNA follows: TGTGCCAGCAGTTTATTCAGTGCGTCCCACGAGCAGTACTTC.

V and J are TRBV7-3 and TRBJ1-2; TRBD1 is a possible D gene (6 bases). The CDR3 runs to 14 residues. Looked up from germline, CDR1 is SGHTA and CDR2 is FQGTGA. V was clipped by 4 bases and J by 8 bases, with 17 bases between them. In DNA, the CDR3 is TGTGCCAGCAGCTCAGTAACAGGGAGAGGAGGCTACACCTTC. Encoded protein: CASSSVTGRGGYTF. Complete variable domain (other parts from reference TRBV7-3 and TRBJ1-2): GAGVSQTPSNKVTEKGKYVELRCDPISGHTALYWYRQSLGQGPEFLIYFQGTGAADDSGLPNDRFFAVRPEGSVSTLKIQRTERGDSAVYLCASSSVTGRGGYTFGSGTRLTVV.

V and J are TRBV6-5 and TRBJ1-2; D is unresolved. CDR1 and CDR2 from the germline V gene are MNHEY and SVGAGI. The CDR3 spans 13 residues. The V end lost 7 bases, the J end lost 3 bases, and 12 bases lay between the germline ends. CDR3 sequence (DNA): TGTGCCAGCACGAATACTGGTTACTATGGCTACACCTTC. Translating it yields CASTNTGYYGYTF.

The genes are TRBV9 and TRBJ2-3, with TRBD2 identical over 9 bases. CDR1 and CDR2 (germline): SGDLS, YYNGEE. The CDR3 spans 16 residues. V lost 2 bases, J lost 1 base, and 5 bases stayed unmatched. DNA of the CDR3: TGTGCCAGCAGCGTCCTAGCGGGACGGGGCACAGATACGCAGTATTTT. Translation: CASSVLAGRGTDTQYF.

The chain recombines TRBV28 with TRBJ2-3; TRBD2 matches at 9 bases. Germline values: CDR1 MDHEN, CDR2 SYDVKM. The CDR3 loop spans 16 amino acids. V lost 6 bases and J lost 3; bases outside the gene matches: 10. The CDR3 DNA follows: TGTGCCAGCAGCTTAGCGGGAGCAACCCGAACAGATACGCAGTATTTT. It is translated as CASSLAGATRTDTQYF.

The chain combines TRBV7-8 with TRBJ2-7, with D possibly being TRBD1 or TRBD2 (5 bases each). The CDR3 loop spans 15 amino acids. With 3 bases removed from V and 5 bases from J, the gap between germline ends came to 17 bases. Germline CDR1 is SGHVS and CDR2 is FQNEAQ. The CDR3 region has the DNA TGTGCCAGCAGCTTTTCCGGGACGCCCCCAAACGAGCAGTACTTC. It is translated as CASSFSGTPPNEQYF.

The chain recombines TRBV25-1 with TRBJ2-3, with D possibly TRBD2 on 6 matching bases. Looked up from germline, CDR1 is MGHDK and CDR2 is SYGVNS. Trimming left V 4 bases short and J 6 bases short, with 23 bases between. This CDR3 spans 17 amino acids. CDR3 DNA sequence: TGTGCCAGCAGTGGGAGGGAAGGTTTCCTGGAGGGGGATACGCAGTATTTT. This encodes CASSGREGFLEGDTQYF.

The chain joins TRBV19 to TRBJ2-2; TRBD1 is a possible D gene (5 bases). Germline CDR1 reads LNHDA; CDR2 reads SQIVND (reference sequence). This CDR3 is 15 amino acids long. Trimming took 10 bases from V and 5 from J, leaving 20 bases between them. The CDR3 spells CATSRAGLGTGELFF. For the CDR3, the DNA is TGTGCCACCTCAAGGGCAGGGTTGGGGACCGGGGAGCTGTTTTTT.

The chain uses TRBV7-2 and TRBJ2-1; 10 bases map to TRBD2. V was pared by 6 bases and J by 4 bases, with 3 bases of the junction left unmatched. CDR1 is SGHTA, CDR2 FQGNSA, per germline. The CDR3 spans 14 residues. The CDR3, as DNA: TGTGCCAGCAGGGCTAGCGGGAGTTACAATGAGCAGTTCTTC. This translates into CASRASGSYNEQFF. Full variable domain (outside the CDR3, taken from reference TRBV7-2 and TRBJ2-1): GAGVSQSPSNKVTEKGKDVELRCDPISGHTALYWYRQSLGQGLEFLIYFQGNSAPDKSGLPSDRFSAERTGGSVSTLTIQRTQQEDSAVYLCASRASGSYNEQFFGPGTRLTVL.

J is TRBJ1-5 and V is TRBV21-1. TRBV21-1 is a pseudogene segment. The CDR3 is 13 residues long. CDR3 coding DNA: TGTGCCAGCAGCAAAGTGGTCGGACAGCCCCAGCATTTT. Its protein product is CASSKVVGQPQHF.

This clone was seen more than once but under ten times. The chain couples TRBV18 to TRBJ2-7, with D perhaps TRBD2 (6 bases). Germline assignment: CDR1 KGHSH and CDR2 LQKENI. This CDR3 region has 14 residues. Trimming left V 1 base short and J 3 bases short, with 10 bases between. The CDR3 here is CASSPRAGIYEQYF. The CDR3 DNA is TGTGCCAGCTCACCACGGGCGGGAATCTACGAGCAGTACTTC.

The rearrangement joins TRBV4-3 to TRBJ2-7; D unresolved. The CDR3 totals 19 residues. Germline CDR1 and CDR2: LGHNA and YSLEER. Deletions cut 0 bases from V and 0 bases from J, with 21 bases between. The CDR3 spells CASSQDPLKSALYSYEQYF. In DNA form, the CDR3 reads TGCGCCAGCAGCCAAGACCCGTTGAAGTCAGCGTTATACTCCTACGAGCAGTACTTC.

Comment on this clone: Distinct nucleotide sequences in the sample also encode this CDR3. The J gene is TRBJ2-1, the V gene TRBV5-4; D unclear. V shed 1 base and J shed 0 bases, with 8 bases lying between them. The CDR3 has 15 residues. CDR1 and CDR2 (germline): SGHNT, YYREEE (reference sequence). The CDR3 reads CASSLSGDSYNEQFF. The CDR3 coding sequence is TGTGCCAGCAGCTTGTCCGGAGACTCCTACAATGAGCAGTTCTTC. The full variable domain, in which reference TRBV5-4 and TRBJ2-1 provide the parts outside the CDR3, is ETGVTQSPTHLIKTRGQQVTLRCSSQSGHNTVSWYQQALGQGPQFIFQYYREEENGRGNFPPRFSGLQFPNYSSELNVNALELDDSALYLCASSLSGDSYNEQFFGPGTRLTVL.

The chain recombines TRBV10-2 with TRBJ1-1, with D hard to call. CDR3 length: 12 residues. Trimming shortened V by 5 bases and J by 8 bases, and 12 bases separated the two germline ends. CDR1 WSHSY and CDR2 SAAADI come from the germline V gene. The CDR3 DNA sequence: TGCGCCAGCAGTCTAAGCTCTTACGAAGCTTTCTTT. Translating gives CASSLSSYEAFF.

J is TRBJ2-7 and V is TRBV25-1; 9 bases line up with TRBD1. Germline CDR1 reads MGHDK; CDR2 reads SYGVNS. V lost 4 bases and J lost 7; bases outside the gene matches: 11. This CDR3 has 15 residues. CDR3 in amino acids: CASSGTGGISREQYF. For the CDR3, the DNA is TGTGCCAGCAGTGGCACAGGGGGCATCTCACGGGAGCAGTACTTC.

The rearrangement links TRBV2 to TRBJ2-7; a weak D match, TRBD2 (5 bases). From germline, CDR1 is SNHLY and CDR2 FYNNEI. Trimming stripped 10 bases from V and 5 bases from J, with 18 bases between. CDR3 size: 13 residues. The CDR3 reads CATREGSPDEQYF. CDR3 nucleotide sequence: TGTGCCACAAGAGAGGGATCCCCCGACGAGCAGTACTTC.

The chain couples TRBV29-1 to TRBJ1-5; weak D call: TRBD1 (6 bases). This CDR3 has 14 residues. Trimming removed 6 bases from V and 0 bases from J, with 12 bases in between. Germline V gene lookup returns CDR1 SQVTM and CDR2 ANQGSEA. The CDR3 DNA is TGCAGCGTCTCTACAGGGAGTAGCAATCAGCCCCAGCATTTT. Its translation is CSVSTGSSNQPQHF. Filled out from reference TRBV29-1 and TRBJ1-5, the complete variable domain reads SAVISQKPSRDICQRGTSLTIQCQVDSQVTMMFWYRQQPGQSLTLIATANQGSEATYESGFVIDKFPISRPNLTFSTLTVSNMSPEDSSIYLCSVSTGSSNQPQHFGDGTRLSIL.

The gene calls are TRBV5-1 and TRBJ2-7; maybe TRBD1 (6 bases). Trimming left V 5 bases short and J 4 bases short, with 13 bases between. Germline CDR1 SGHRS, CDR2 YFSETQ. The CDR3 totals 13 residues. The CDR3 DNA reads as TGCGCCAGCAGTGGGCCAGGGGAGTACGAGCAGTACTTC. This sequence encodes CASSGPGEYEQYF.

The chain links TRBV7-9 to TRBJ1-3; D gene ambiguous. Trimming pared 2 bases from V and 2 bases from J, leaving 13 bases between. The CDR3 contains 16 residues. Germline assignment: CDR1 SEHNR and CDR2 FQNEAQ (reference sequence). CDR3 protein: CASSLRQKETGNTIYF. CDR3 DNA sequence: TGTGCCAGCAGCTTAAGGCAAAAGGAAACTGGAAACACCATATATTTT.

The chain combines TRBV6-5 with TRBJ2-3, with a weak D call TRBD1 (6 bases). This CDR3 spans 16 amino acids. The V end lost 2 bases, the J end lost 0 bases, and 12 bases lay between the germline ends. Germline lookup yields CDR1 MNHEY and CDR2 SVGAGI. The CDR3 nucleotides are TGTGCCAGCAGTTACGACCCGGACAGCAGCACAGATACGCAGTATTTT. Amino acid sequence: CASSYDPDSSTDTQYF.

The CDR3 sequence: CASSPSRGSNYGYTF. The DNA of the CDR3 is TGTGCCAGCAGCCCATCCAGGGGCAGCAACTATGGCTACACCTTC. The J gene is TRBJ1-2, the V gene TRBV11-2; a weak D match, TRBD1 (6 bases). This CDR3 is built from 15 residues. V was clipped by 5 bases and J by 2 bases, with 15 bases between them. The V gene's germline CDR1 is SGHAT and CDR2 FQNNGV.

The chain links TRBV29-1 to TRBJ2-6; D not resolved. This CDR3 is built from 14 residues. Germline V CDR1 and CDR2: SQVTM, ANQGSEA. Trimming shortened V by 5 bases and J by 0 bases, and 8 bases separated the two germline ends. Written as DNA, the CDR3 is TGCAGCGTTAGGTGGAACTCTGGGGCCAACGTCCTGACTTTC. It yields the protein CSVRWNSGANVLTF.

V and J are TRBV6-4 and TRBJ2-3; D uncertain. V shed 0 bases and J shed 1 base, with 5 bases lying between them. The CDR3 sequence is 14 residues long. The germline gives CDR1 MRHNA, CDR2 SNTAGT. CDR3 sequence: CASSDSFRTDTQYF. The CDR3 DNA reads TGTGCCAGCAGTGACTCGTTTCGCACAGATACGCAGTATTTT.

The chain couples TRBV27 to TRBJ2-7; D not certain. Germline V CDR1 and CDR2: MNHEY, SMNVEV (reference sequence). The CDR3 contains 13 residues. Trimming removed 3 bases from V and 3 bases from J, with 9 bases in between. DNA of the CDR3: TGTGCCAGCAGTTTGCGACCAAGCTACGAGCAGTACTTC. Translation gives CASSLRPSYEQYF.

This clone was found a few times. This chain links TRBV11-2 with TRBJ2-2; D remains ambiguous. The CDR3 is made up of 13 amino acids. Germline CDR1 and CDR2: SGHAT and FQNNGV. Trimming cost V 3 bases and J 3 bases, with 5 bases left between them. CDR3 protein: CASSFSYTGELFF. The CDR3 DNA is TGTGCCAGCAGCTTTAGTTACACCGGGGAGCTGTTTTTT.